Below, 19 T cell receptor beta chains from the same sample are listed, as sequenced in a study of T-cell reconstitution after alpha-beta-depleted transplantation in children. As it was prepared, the TCRbeta library received unique molecular identifiers. TCRdb analysed the PCR reads with MiXCR anew, one entry per CDR3 protein. Among about 980,000 distinct CDR3 sequences listed, roughly 29% were seen once. The sample was PBMCs, mostly from graft donor cells, taken 360 days after TCRalphabeta/CD19-depleted stem cell transplant. These receptors came from a boy in the first two years of life who had a stem cell transplant for SCID, so the T cells may come from the graft donor.

The chain combines TRBV6-2 or TRBV6-3 with TRBJ1-5, with D perhaps matching TRBD1 (5 bases). V was trimmed by 7 bases and J by 7 bases, leaving 11 bases between them. The germline CDR1 and CDR2 sequences are MNHEY and SVGEGT. This CDR3 comprises 12 residues. CDR3 residues: CASNYRFQPQHF. In DNA form, the CDR3 reads TGTGCCAGCAACTACAGGTTCCAGCCCCAGCATTTT.

In its sample, this clonotype was seen a few times. The chain links TRBV24-1 to TRBJ2-1, with 8 bases that match TRBD1. This CDR3 is 17 amino acids long. The germline gives CDR1 KGHDR, CDR2 SFDVKD. V shed 3 bases and J 0 bases; nucleotides not matched to a gene: 6. The DNA of the CDR3 is TGTGCCACCAGTGATATGACAGGGGCCAGCTCCTACAATGAGCAGTTCTTC. It translates to CATSDMTGASSYNEQFF.

This clonotype was detected only a few times. This chain uses TRBV4-1 with TRBJ2-3; D is uncertain. Trimming removed 4 bases from V and 5 bases from J, with 13 bases in between. This CDR3 contains 14 residues. From germline, CDR1 is MGHRA and CDR2 YSYEKL. CDR3 amino acids: CASSLADPKDTQYF. CDR3 nucleotide sequence: TGCGCCAGCAGCCTAGCAGATCCAAAAGATACGCAGTATTTT.

The CDR3 sequence: CASSLLGVTANSGANVLTF. In DNA, the CDR3 is TGTGCCAGCAGTTTACTTGGTGTGACAGCGAATTCTGGGGCCAACGTCCTGACTTTC. V and J are TRBV28 and TRBJ2-6, with a tentative D call TRBD1 (5 bases). The CDR3 covers 19 residues. CDR1 and CDR2 from the germline V gene are MDHEN and SYDVKM. Trimming took off 2 bases at V and 1 base at J, with 18 bases between the two ends.

The CDR3, as DNA: TGTGCCAGCAGCCTGGGACAATTTCCCGGTCGCGAGCAGTACTTC. Its translation is CASSLGQFPGREQYF. The chain couples TRBV12-3 or TRBV12-4 to TRBJ2-7; weak D call: TRBD1 (6 bases). The CDR3 covers 15 residues. V was trimmed by 6 bases and J by 6 bases, leaving 21 bases between them.

This chain connects TRBV5-5 to TRBJ2-7, with 9 bases identical to TRBD2. The V gene's germline CDR1 is SGHKS and CDR2 YYEKEE (reference sequence). The CDR3 spans 15 residues. V shed 1 base and J 0 bases; nucleotides not matched to a gene: 2. CDR3 DNA sequence: TGTGCCAGCAGCTTGACTAGCGGGTACTCCTACGAGCAGTACTTC. Protein: CASSLTSGYSYEQYF.

The chain carries TRBV12-3 or TRBV12-4 and TRBJ2-1, with TRBD2 identical over 9 bases. The CDR3 consists of 16 residues. The trim removed 1 base at V and 5 bases at J, leaving 6 bases unmatched. CDR3 DNA sequence: TGTGCCAGCAGTTTAGAAGCGGGGGGATTACACAATGAGCAGTTCTTC. Translated: CASSLEAGGLHNEQFF.

The chain joins TRBV12-3 or TRBV12-4 to TRBJ2-7; D is possibly TRBD1 or TRBD2 (5 bases each). The V and J ends lost 2 bases and 4 bases respectively, with 18 bases between them. The CDR3 sequence is 16 residues long. CDR3 in DNA: TGTGCCAGCAGTTTAACGGGTCCGGGACGGACTTACGAGCAGTACTTC. Amino acid sequence: CASSLTGPGRTYEQYF.

The chain links TRBV28 to TRBJ2-4; D not certain. Germline loops: CDR1 MDHEN, CDR2 SYDVKM. CDR3 length: 14 residues. V lost 1 base and J 1 base, leaving 5 bases between the germline ends. CDR3 DNA sequence: TGTGCCAGCAGTTTATCGAGGGCCAAAAACATTCAGTACTTC. Translating gives CASSLSRAKNIQYF.

This clonotype was counted a few times. The genes are TRBV20-1 and TRBJ2-1; D remains ambiguous. The CDR3 sequence is 16 residues long. Germline V gene data show CDR1 as DFQATT and CDR2 as SNEGSKA (reference sequence). V was shortened by 0 bases and J by 5 bases, with 17 bases between the two germline ends. CDR3 amino acids: CSARDLPARFNNEQFF. In DNA form, the CDR3 reads TGCAGTGCTAGAGATTTGCCAGCTAGATTTAACAATGAGCAGTTCTTC.

V usage is TRBV7-9 and J usage is TRBJ2-1; perhaps TRBD2 as D (6 bases). V was shortened by 4 bases and J by 8 bases, with 9 bases between the two germline ends. The CDR3 has 12 amino acids. Germline V gene lookup returns CDR1 SEHNR and CDR2 FQNEAQ (reference sequence). The CDR3 loop is CASSSERDEQFF. For the CDR3, the DNA is TGTGCCAGCAGCTCTGAGCGGGATGAGCAGTTCTTC.

In this sample, this clonotype turned up a few times. The chain is built from TRBV12-3 or TRBV12-4 and TRBJ1-3; D unclear. V dropped 3 bases and J dropped 0 bases, with 6 bases sitting between them. CDR3 length: 14 residues. CDR3 amino acids: CASSFGDSGNTIYF. The DNA for the CDR3 is TGTGCCAGCAGTTTTGGAGACTCTGGAAACACCATATATTTT.

The chain recombines TRBV6-2 or TRBV6-3 with TRBJ2-7; 7 bases are a match to TRBD1. This CDR3 comprises 15 residues. V shed 7 bases and J 4 bases; nucleotides not matched to a gene: 13. Germline CDR1 and CDR2: MNHEY and SVGEGT. The CDR3 here is CASNNRPGQSYEQYF. Written as DNA, the CDR3 is TGTGCCAGCAACAACCGACCGGGACAGAGTTACGAGCAGTACTTC.

J is TRBJ2-5 and V is TRBV9; no definite D call. Trimming took off 0 bases at V and 5 bases at J, with 8 bases between the two ends. CDR3 length: 13 residues. Germline values: CDR1 SGDLS, CDR2 YYNGEE. The CDR3 DNA sequence: TGTGCCAGCAGCGTAGTGATAGGCGAGACCCAGTACTTC. Protein sequence: CASSVVIGETQYF.

The rearrangement links TRBV2 to TRBJ2-5; the D gene is possibly TRBD2 (7 bases). Germline V gene data show CDR1 as SNHLY and CDR2 as FYNNEI. This CDR3 contains 15 residues. V was cut by 7 bases and J by 4 bases, with 19 bases left in between. CDR3 DNA: TGTGCCAGCACGGTAGTGGGGGGGCCTGGAGAGACCCAGTACTTC. Its translation: CASTVVGGPGETQYF.

The gene calls are TRBV6-2 or TRBV6-3 and TRBJ2-5; D uncertain. The CDR3 loop spans 15 amino acids. CDR1 is MNHEY, CDR2 SVGEGT, per germline. Trimming shortened V by 2 bases and J by 5 bases, and 15 bases separated the two germline ends. CDR3 sequence (DNA): TGTGCCAGCAGTTACGATAGCCCCCTTGTTGAGACCCAGTACTTC. Encoded protein: CASSYDSPLVETQYF.

The chain couples TRBV7-7 to TRBJ2-2, with 7 nucleotides matching TRBD2. Germline assignment: CDR1 SSHAT and CDR2 FNYEAQ (reference sequence). V lost 5 bases, J lost 6 bases, and 15 bases stayed unmatched. The CDR3 has 17 residues. CDR3 sequence (DNA): TGTGCCAGCAGCCTCATGGGAGGGTTCGCTTGGTCCGGGGAGCTGTTTTTT. Translating gives CASSLMGGFAWSGELFF.

The chain recombines TRBV10-2 with TRBJ2-7, with TRBD1 as a possible D gene (6 bases). This CDR3 has 16 amino acids. The V and J ends lost 2 bases and 2 bases respectively, with 16 bases between them. In germline, CDR1 is WSHSY, CDR2 SAAADI. CDR3 in amino acids: CASSELPADSPYEQYF. CDR3 sequence (DNA): TGCGCCAGCAGTGAGCTTCCAGCGGACAGTCCCTACGAGCAGTACTTC.

This clonotype was counted only a few times. The gene calls are TRBV7-2 and TRBJ2-7; 9 bases are shared with TRBD1. The CDR3 sequence is 17 residues long. Trimming removed 5 bases from V and 3 bases from J; junction bases left unmatched: 14. Germline lookup yields CDR1 SGHTA and CDR2 FQGNSA. In DNA, the CDR3 is TGTGCCAGCAGCCAGCTAGGACTGGGACAGGGTATCTACGAGCAGTACTTC. This codes for CASSQLGLGQGIYEQYF.